The rows below give T cell receptor beta chains drawn from one sample of a study of OX40 agonist ivuxolimab in advanced cancers. Produced via immunoSEQ multiplex PCR; TCRdb's table is partial and in-frame only. The table records under 95,000 clones, about 89% of them present only once. Sequenced material: CD4+ or CD8+ T cells sorted from blood, taken in a trial of the OX40 agonist ivuxolimab. The source is an adult with an advanced solid tumor such as melanoma, head and neck, liver or kidney cancer. Both conserved end residues are part of each CDR3. Fields, in order: V gene, D gene, J gene, clone size, CDR3 DNA, CDR3 protein. The D gene is left open where the match is weak. The size field is filled for only some rows; it gives once, few, many or a size class.

TRBV5-1	.	TRBJ2-3	.	TGCGCCAGCAGCTTGGCTGCAGGCCGATCGGGCACAGATACGCAGTATTTT	CASSLAAGRSGTDTQYF
TRBV4-2	.	TRBJ1-5	.	TGTGCCGACGACCGGGCGACAGTGTATAGCAATCAGCCCCAGCATTTT	CADDRATVYSNQPQHF
TRBV4-1	TRBD1	TRBJ2-7	.	TGCGCCAGCAGCCCAATTCGGACAGGGTCCTCCTACGAGCAGTACTTC	CASSPIRTGSSYEQYF
TRBV5-4	.	TRBJ1-4	once	TGTGCCAGCAGCTTCACCGGTTTTGCCGGCTCAGGGGAAAAACTGTTTTTT	CASSFTGFAGSGEKLFF
TRBV5-1	TRBD2	TRBJ2-7	.	TGCGCCAGCAGCTGGGGGACTAGCGGGAGAATGAGGGAGCAGTACTTC	CASSWGTSGRMREQYF
TRBV29-1	TRBD1	TRBJ2-2	once	TGCAGCGTTGAAGATCGGTTACGGACAGGGCGCCCCGGGGAGCTGTTTTTT	CSVEDRLRTGRPGELFF
TRBV27	TRBD1	TRBJ1-1	.	TGTGCCAGCAGTCTAACGGGCCCAGGACAGGGTAGTGTTAACACTGAAGCTTTCTTT	CASSLTGPGQGSVNTEAFF
TRBV14	.	TRBJ2-7	.	TGTGCCAGCAGCCAAGATCTCAGCACCTTCGGATCCGAGCAGTACTTC	CASSQDLSTFGSEQYF
TRBV18	.	TRBJ1-5	.	TGTGCCAGCTCAGAAGGGCAGAATAATCAGCCCCAGCATTTT	CASSEGQNNQPQHF
TRBV7-3	.	TRBJ1-1	.	TGTGCCAGCAGCAGGGTTTTGAACACTGAAGCTTTCTTT	CASSRVLNTEAFF
TRBV18	TRBD2	TRBJ2-7	.	TGTGCCAGCTCTCTATGGGGGGGAACAAGCTCCTACGAGCAGTACTTC	CASSLWGGTSSYEQYF
TRBV18	TRBD2	TRBJ2-2	.	TGTGCCAGCTCACCACCCGGGACTAGCGGGAACACCGGGGAGCTGTTTTTT	CASSPPGTSGNTGELFF
TRBV5-1	.	TRBJ2-3	.	TGCGCCAGCCTACCGGACAATACAGATACGCAGTATTTT	CASLPDNTDTQYF
TRBV2	TRBD1	TRBJ2-7	once	TGTGCCAGCAGGGGGACAGGGTGGGACGAGCAGTACTTC	CASRGTGWDEQYF
TRBV6-6	.	TRBJ2-7	.	TGTGCCAGCAGTTACTTTGCGCAGAGCTCCTACGAGCAGTACTTC	CASSYFAQSSYEQYF
TRBV28	.	TRBJ2-3	.	TGTGCCAGCAGTGGAAAGATATCCCCTAGCACAGATACGCAGTATTTT	CASSGKISPSTDTQYF
TRBV19	TRBD1	TRBJ2-3	.	TGTGCCACTGACGACCTCGGGACAGGGGGCACAGATACGCAGTATTTT	CATDDLGTGGTDTQYF